This T cell receptor beta chain stems from a study of T cell responses to AZD1222 COVID-19 vaccine. Comments on this clone: Its antigen is unknown.

Germline values: CDR1 SGHRS, CDR2 YFSETQ. Trimming removed 4 bases from V and 2 bases from J, with 13 bases in between. The CDR3 length is 14 residues. Study results and caveats: Spike-specific TCR breadth and depth grew following two AZD1222 doses.

Sequencing was performed with immunoSEQ multiplex PCR; in TCRdb, only in-frame clones are kept and a portion is missing. Of over 120,000 clones in the sample, about nine tenths are singletons; the top ten hold roughly 5%. The source was peripheral blood, collected on day 0 of AZD1222 vaccination. This clonotype originated in an adult in good health. The chain joins TRBV5-1 to TRBJ2-7, with TRBD2 as a possible D gene (5 bases). The CDR3 region has the DNA TGCGCCAGCAGCCTGGCTACCGGGACCTACGAGCAGTACTTC. This translates into CASSLATGTYEQYF.